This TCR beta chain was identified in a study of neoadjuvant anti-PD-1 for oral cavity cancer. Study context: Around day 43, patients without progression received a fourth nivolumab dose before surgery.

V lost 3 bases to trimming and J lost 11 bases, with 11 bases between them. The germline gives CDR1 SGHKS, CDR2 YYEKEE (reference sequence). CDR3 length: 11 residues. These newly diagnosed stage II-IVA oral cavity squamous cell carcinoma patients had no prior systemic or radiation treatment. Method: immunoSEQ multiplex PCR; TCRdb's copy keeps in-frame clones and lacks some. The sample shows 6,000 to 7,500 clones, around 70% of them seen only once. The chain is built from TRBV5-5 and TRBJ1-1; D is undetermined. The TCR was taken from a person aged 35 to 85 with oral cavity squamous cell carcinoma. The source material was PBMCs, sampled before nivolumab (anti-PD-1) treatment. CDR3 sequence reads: CASSWGLLAFF. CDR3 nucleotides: TGTGCCAGCAGCTGGGGTTTGCTGGCTTTCTTT.